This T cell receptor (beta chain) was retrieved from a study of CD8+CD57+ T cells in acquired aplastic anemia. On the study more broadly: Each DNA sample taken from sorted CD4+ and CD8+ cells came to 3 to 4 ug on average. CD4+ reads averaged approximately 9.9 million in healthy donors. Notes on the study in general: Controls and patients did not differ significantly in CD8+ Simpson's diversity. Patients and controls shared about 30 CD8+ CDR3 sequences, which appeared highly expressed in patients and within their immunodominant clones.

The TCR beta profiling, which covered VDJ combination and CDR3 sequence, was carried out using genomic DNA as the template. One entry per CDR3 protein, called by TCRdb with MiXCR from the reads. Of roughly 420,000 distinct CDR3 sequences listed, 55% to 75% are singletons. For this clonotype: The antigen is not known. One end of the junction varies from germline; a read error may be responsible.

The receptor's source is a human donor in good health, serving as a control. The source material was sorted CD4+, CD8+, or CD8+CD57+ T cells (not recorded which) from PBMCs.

Here the CDR3 reads CASSDRDRDTQYF. The CDR3 coding sequence is TGTGCCAGCAGTGACAGAGACAGAGATACGCAGTATTTT. The rearrangement links TRBV10-3 to TRBJ2-3; the D gene is possibly TRBD1 (5 bases). There are 13 residues in the CDR3. Looked up from germline, CDR1 is ENHRY and CDR2 is SYGVKD.